The entry below describes one T cell receptor (beta chain). The entry originates in a study of blood T cell repertoires in COVID-19. Study-wide background: The United States, Italy and Spain provided the acute and convalescent COVID-19 samples. The cDNA or gDNA used as material had been derived from T cells, B-cell-depleted T cells, or PBMCs.

In the original analysis: Estimated nucleated cell counts came from reference gene primer amplification. Here immunoSEQ multiplex PCR was the method, and the copy in TCRdb shows in-frame clones only, minus some. V, J and clone size are taken as reported in that table, and D and trimming were inferred from the DNA itself. The sample carries some 250,000 clones, 80% to 85% recorded once. V was pared by 3 bases and J by 5 bases, with 4 bases between. CDR3 length: 11 amino acids. The V gene's germline CDR1 is SGHVS and CDR2 FNYEAQ. What was sequenced was peripheral blood. The rearrangement joins TRBV7-6 to TRBJ2-5; the D is unclear. The receptor was isolated from a man in his forties or fifties with active or convalescent COVID-19. The CDR3 protein is CASSFGETQYF. The CDR3 coding sequence is TGTGCCAGCAGCTTCGGTGAGACCCAGTACTTC. The full variable domain, its missing parts supplied by reference TRBV7-6 and TRBJ2-5, is GAGVSQSPRYKVTKRGQDVALRCDPISGHVSLYWYRQALGQGPEFLTYFNYEAQQDKSGLPNDRFSAERPEGSISTLTIQRTEQRDSAMYRCASSFGETQYFGPGTRLLVL.